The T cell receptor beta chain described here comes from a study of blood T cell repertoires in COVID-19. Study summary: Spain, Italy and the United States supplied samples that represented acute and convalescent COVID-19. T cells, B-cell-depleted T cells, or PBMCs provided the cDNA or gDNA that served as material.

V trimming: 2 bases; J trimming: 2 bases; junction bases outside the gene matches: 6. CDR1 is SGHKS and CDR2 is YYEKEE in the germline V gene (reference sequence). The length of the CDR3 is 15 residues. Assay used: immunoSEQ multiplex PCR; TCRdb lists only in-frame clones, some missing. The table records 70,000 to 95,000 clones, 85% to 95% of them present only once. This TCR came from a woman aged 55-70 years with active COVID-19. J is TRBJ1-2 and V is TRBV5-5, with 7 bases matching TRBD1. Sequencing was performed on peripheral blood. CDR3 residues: CASSFPSTGNYGYTF. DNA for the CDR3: TGTGCCAGCAGCTTCCCTTCGACAGGGAACTATGGCTACACCTTC. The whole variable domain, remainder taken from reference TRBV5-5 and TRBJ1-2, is DAGVTQSPTHLIKTRGQQVTLRCSPISGHKSVSWYQQVLGQGPQFIFQYYEKEERGRGNFPDRFSARQFPNYSSELNVNALLLGDSALYLCASSFPSTGNYGYTFGSGTRLTVV.